This T cell receptor beta chain stems from a study of graft-versus-host responses after intestinal transplantation. Points from the study as a whole: Among circulating GvH clones, peak levels were associated with early post-transplant declines in HvG clones.

In regard to this clone: What it recognizes is unknown.

Sequenced by immunoSEQ multiplex PCR; TCRdb stores in-frame clones only, minus some. Here the sample spans 90,000 to 150,000 clones, approximately 95% being singletons. This TCR came from a human donor who received an intestinal transplant. The sample here was unstimulated CD4+ T cells sorted from spleen or lymph node cells, taken before intestinal transplant.

DNA for the CDR3: TGTGCCAGCAGAGAACAGGGAGGCGCTGAAAAACTGTTTTTT. Its protein product is CASREQGGAEKLFF. The rearrangement joins TRBV2 to TRBJ1-4; TRBD1 might be the D (6 bases). CDR3 length: 14 amino acids. Trimming removed 6 bases from V and 7 bases from J, with 15 bases in between. The germline V gene has CDR1 SNHLY and CDR2 FYNNEI. Drawing the rest from reference TRBV2 and TRBJ1-4, the complete variable domain is EPEVTQTPSHQVTQMGQEVILRCVPISNHLYFYWYRQILGQKVEFLVSFYNNEISEKSEIFDDQFSVERPDGSNFTLKIRSTKLEDSAMYFCASREQGGAEKLFFGSGTQLSVL.